Below, 32 T cell receptor beta chains from the same sample are listed, as sequenced in a study of cytomegalovirus exposure and HLA in healthy donors. With 60 Vbeta and 13 Jbeta primers, the PCR was carried out. The protocol was immunoSEQ multiplex PCR, while the TCRdb copy is restricted to in-frame clones and leaves out a portion. The sample yields roughly 190,000 clones, roughly 77% seen once. Sequenced sample: PBMCs. These receptors all come from a woman between 50 and 59 years old in good health and CMV-seronegative.

The rearrangement uses TRBV19 and TRBJ1-2; the match to TRBD1 covers 7 bases. With V trimmed by 5 bases and J by 4 bases, 13 bases remained unmatched. CDR3 length: 16 residues. In germline, CDR1 is LNHDA, CDR2 SQIVND (reference sequence). The CDR3 region is CASSRTGARLPYGYTF. The CDR3, as DNA: TGTGCCAGTAGTCGTACAGGGGCCCGACTACCCTATGGCTACACCTTC.

The chain couples TRBV18 to TRBJ2-7; 12 nucleotides align to TRBD1. The germline V gene encodes CDR1 KGHSH and CDR2 LQKENI. V shed 3 bases, J shed 6 bases, and the junction held 0 bases outside the gene matches. The CDR3 runs 13 residues. CDR3 amino acids: CASSPGQGAEQYF. CDR3 DNA sequence: TGTGCCAGCTCACCGGGACAGGGGGCCGAGCAGTACTTC.

Of note for this clone: The same CDR3 arises from other DNA sequences in this sample as well. J is TRBJ1-4 and V is TRBV29-1; 7 bases fit TRBD1. The V gene end was trimmed by 7 bases and the J gene end by 5 bases; junction bases not matched to a gene: 10. This CDR3 spans 14 amino acids. Germline V gives CDR1 SQVTM, CDR2 ANQGSEA. The CDR3 sequence is CSATEGTVNEKLFF. The CDR3 nucleotides read TGCAGCGCAACTGAGGGGACAGTCAATGAAAAACTGTTTTTT.

The chain uses TRBV9 and TRBJ2-5; D remains unclear. The assigned J gene may be wrong: the sequence end matches TRBJ2-7 better. CDR3 length equals 15 residues. Germline CDR1 is SGDLS and CDR2 is YYNGEE. CDR3 nucleotides: TGTGCCAGCAGCGTCGACTTCGGAAGCTCCTACGAGCAGTACTTC. Translation gives CASSVDFGSSYEQYF.

The rearrangement uses TRBV6-6 and TRBJ2-7; perhaps TRBD1 as D (5 bases). V dropped 6 bases and J dropped 1 base, with 16 bases sitting between them. In germline, CDR1 is MNHNY, CDR2 SVGAGI (reference sequence). The CDR3 length is 15 residues. The CDR3 here is CASSRPGRVSYEQYF. Written as DNA, the CDR3 is TGTGCCAGCAGCCGACCCGGCAGGGTGTCCTACGAGCAGTACTTC.

This chain uses TRBV18 with TRBJ1-1; TRBD1 agrees at 9 bases. The germline CDR1 and CDR2 sequences are KGHSH and LQKENI. V lost 0 bases and J lost 4; bases outside the gene matches: 12. CDR3 size: 18 residues. CDR3 nucleotide sequence: TGTGCCAGCTCACCACCGGTGGCCCTAACAGGGGGCGGCACTGAAGCTTTCTTT. Protein product: CASSPPVALTGGGTEAFF.

This clone came up many times. The genes are TRBV4-3 and TRBJ2-7; D may be TRBD2 (6 bases). This CDR3 spans 13 amino acids. Germline CDR1 and CDR2: LGHNA and YSLEER. V shed 3 bases and J shed 2 bases, with 8 bases lying between them. The CDR3 DNA reads TGCGCCAGCAGCCAGGAGGGGACCTACGAGCAGTACTTC. It encodes CASSQEGTYEQYF.

The chain recombines TRBV7-2 with TRBJ1-1, with D unresolved. The germline gives CDR1 SGHTA, CDR2 FQGNSA. V was cut by 4 bases and J by 8 bases, with 17 bases left in between. This CDR3 is built from 14 residues. CDR3: CASSSRAMNGEAFF. CDR3 DNA: TGTGCCAGCAGCTCCCGCGCAATGAACGGGGAAGCTTTCTTT.

The rearrangement uses TRBV28 and TRBJ1-3; D not resolved. Germline V gives CDR1 MDHEN, CDR2 SYDVKM. This CDR3 is built from 13 residues. V shed 3 bases and J shed 1 base, with 4 bases lying between them. In DNA, the CDR3 is TGTGCCAGCAGTTTTTCGTCTGGAAACACCATATATTTT. Translation gives CASSFSSGNTIYF. Full variable domain (rest looked up from reference TRBV28 and TRBJ1-3): DVKVTQSSRYLVKRTGEKVFLECVQDMDHENMFWYRQDPGLGLRLIYFSYDVKMKEKGDIPEGYSVSREKKERFSLILESASTNQTSMYLCASSFSSGNTIYFGEGSWLTVV.

The chain has TRBV11-2 and TRBJ2-1, with 9 bases aligning to TRBD1. Germline CDR1 SGHAT, CDR2 FQNNGV. CDR3 length equals 15 residues. V gave up 3 bases and J gave up 8 bases; unmatched junction bases: 8. In DNA, the CDR3 is TGTGCCAGCAGCTTCCCGGGACAGGGTTGGCATGAGCAGTTCTTC. It codes for CASSFPGQGWHEQFF.

The rearrangement uses TRBV2 and TRBJ2-3, with D maybe TRBD1 (6 bases). The CDR3 extends over 15 amino acids. V was shortened by 9 bases and J by 0 bases, with 16 bases between the two germline ends. CDR1 and CDR2 (germline): SNHLY, FYNNEI. The CDR3 sequence is CARKRTVPSTDTQYF. CDR3 bases: TGTGCCAGGAAAAGGACAGTCCCTAGCACAGATACGCAGTATTTT.

This chain links TRBV5-8 with TRBJ2-5; 8 nucleotides align to TRBD1. J lost 4 bases, V lost 0 bases, and 8 bases had no gene match. Germline V gene data show CDR1 as SGHTS and CDR2 as YDEGEE. The CDR3 contains 16 residues. CDR3: CASSLGTGPGGETQYF. As DNA, the CDR3 is TGTGCCAGCAGCTTGGGGACAGGGCCCGGGGGAGAGACCCAGTACTTC.

This clone was seen a few times. The chain carries TRBV6-5 and TRBJ1-1; D remains unclear. Germline CDR1 MNHEY, CDR2 SVGAGI. CDR3 length: 15 amino acids. V was pared by 2 bases and J by 4 bases, with 14 bases between. DNA for the CDR3: TGTGCCAGCAGTTACAAGACACTCCTGGGCACTGAAGCTTTCTTT. It is translated as CASSYKTLLGTEAFF.

The chain joins TRBV5-1 to TRBJ2-1, with 8 bases aligning to TRBD1. The V gene end was trimmed by 4 bases and the J gene end by 6 bases; junction bases not matched to a gene: 12. The CDR3 extends over 16 amino acids. The germline gives CDR1 SGHRS, CDR2 YFSETQ. The CDR3 sequence: CASSLFDRGLGNEQFF. CDR3 DNA sequence: TGCGCCAGCAGCCTCTTCGACAGGGGATTAGGCAATGAGCAGTTCTTC.

The chain has TRBV10-3 and TRBJ2-7, with D possibly matching TRBD2 (6 bases). The germline V gene encodes CDR1 ENHRY and CDR2 SYGVKD. This CDR3 is 14 amino acids long. V was cut by 2 bases and J by 4 bases, with 12 bases left in between. CDR3 nucleotides: TGTGCCATCAGTGAGGGAGGGAGCAGATACGAGCAGTACTTC. It translates to CAISEGGSRYEQYF.

The chain uses TRBV6-5 and TRBJ1-2, with a tentative D call TRBD1 (6 bases). The CDR3 runs to 13 residues. V lost 7 bases to trimming and J lost 7 bases, with 16 bases between them. The germline gives CDR1 MNHEY, CDR2 SVGAGI. This chain's CDR3 is CASTPVQGSGYTF. CDR3 nucleotides: TGTGCCAGCACCCCGGTGCAGGGGAGTGGCTACACCTTC.

Only a few counts were recorded for this clone. The CDR3 sequence is CASSLGTNMNTEAFF. In DNA, the CDR3 is TGTGCCAGCAGCTTAGGGACAAATATGAACACTGAAGCTTTCTTT. This sequence joins TRBV7-6 and TRBJ1-1, with a possible D match to TRBD1 (5 bases). Germline CDR1 reads SGHVS; CDR2 reads FNYEAQ. The CDR3 covers 15 residues. V lost 1 base and J 0 bases, leaving 9 bases between the germline ends.

V gene TRBV5-4 combines with J gene TRBJ1-2; 12 bases match TRBD1. V dropped 4 bases and J dropped 3; count of bases not matched to a gene: 4. This CDR3 contains 15 residues. Germline V CDR1 and CDR2: SGHNT, YYREEE (reference sequence). As DNA, the CDR3 is TGTGCCAGCAGCGGGGGACAGGGGGCACACTATGGCTACACCTTC. This sequence encodes CASSGGQGAHYGYTF.

The chain links TRBV6-5 to TRBJ1-2; 7 bases align to TRBD1. Unmatched junction bases numbered 8, after V lost 3 bases and J lost 4 bases. CDR1 MNHEY and CDR2 SVGAGI come from the germline V gene. This CDR3 contains 15 residues. The CDR3 reads CASSYGGQTTYGYTF. The CDR3 nucleotides are TGTGCCAGCAGTTATGGGGGACAGACTACCTATGGCTACACCTTC.

V usage is TRBV19 and J usage is TRBJ2-2; D is uncertain. Germline-derived CDR1 and CDR2 are LNHDA and SQIVND (reference sequence). Trimming left V 3 bases short and J 8 bases short, with 4 bases between. This CDR3 has 11 amino acids. This chain's CDR3 is CASSIPGELFF. The CDR3 DNA reads TGTGCCAGTAGTATTCCGGGGGAGCTGTTTTTT.

This chain joins TRBV2 and TRBJ2-7; TRBD1 might be the D (6 bases). Trimming cost V 1 base and J 3 bases, with 10 bases left between them. CDR3 length equals 14 residues. Germline CDR1 and CDR2: SNHLY and FYNNEI. This CDR3 is CASSEVVGGYEQYF. The CDR3, as DNA: TGTGCCAGCAGTGAAGTAGTAGGGGGCTACGAGCAGTACTTC.

V is TRBV5-1 and J is TRBJ2-1; the match to TRBD2 covers 12 bases. Looked up from germline, CDR1 is SGHRS and CDR2 is YFSETQ. CDR3 length: 15 amino acids. V was pared by 5 bases and J by 5 bases, with 5 bases of the junction left unmatched. In nucleotides, the CDR3 is TGCGCCAGCAGTTGGACTAGCGGGGCAAACAATGAGCAGTTCTTC. It is translated as CASSWTSGANNEQFF. Combining the CDR3 with reference TRBV5-1 and TRBJ2-1 gives the whole variable domain KAGVTQTPRYLIKTRGQQVTLSCSPISGHRSVSWYQQTPGQGLQFLFEYFSETQRNKGNFPGRFSGRQFSNSRSEMNVSTLELGDSALYLCASSWTSGANNEQFFGPGTRLTVL.

In this sample, this clone turned up once. The chain combines TRBV7-2 with TRBJ2-1; D perhaps matches TRBD2 (6 bases). The CDR3 is made up of 15 amino acids. Trimming removed 5 bases from V and 5 bases from J, with 16 bases in between. Per germline, CDR1 SGHTA and CDR2 FQGNSA. The CDR3 region has the DNA TGTGCCAGCAGCCCCCGACTAGGGATGAACAATGAGCAGTTCTTC. Its protein is CASSPRLGMNNEQFF.

The chain uses TRBV4-2 and TRBJ2-7, with 14 bases that match TRBD2. Germline CDR1 and CDR2: LGHNA and YNFKEQ. The CDR3 loop spans 17 amino acids. V was pared by 1 base and J by 8 bases, with 10 bases of the junction left unmatched. CDR3 region: CASSQGLAGGPSRKQYF. The CDR3 DNA sequence: TGTGCCAGCAGCCAAGGACTAGCGGGAGGGCCCTCGAGGAAGCAGTACTTC.

This clone was seen more than once but under ten times. The CDR3 loop is CASSLGQGLFNQPQHF. The CDR3 bases are TGTGCCAGCAGCTTAGGACAGGGCCTCTTCAATCAGCCCCAGCATTTT. The chain has TRBV13 and TRBJ1-5, with D possibly TRBD1 on 6 matching bases. V dropped 0 bases and J dropped 3 bases, with 12 bases sitting between them. The CDR3 consists of 16 residues. In germline, CDR1 is PRHDT, CDR2 FYEKMQ (reference sequence).

The genes are TRBV10-3 and TRBJ2-1; 9 bases match TRBD1. CDR3 length: 14 amino acids. The junction had 8 bases not matched to a gene; V was cut back by 10 bases and J by 4 bases. The germline V gene has CDR1 ENHRY and CDR2 SYGVKD. DNA for the CDR3: TGTGCCACATCACAGGGGGCGAGATACAATGAGCAGTTCTTC. It is translated as CATSQGARYNEQFF.

This chain links TRBV11-2 with TRBJ2-4; tentatively, D is TRBD1 (7 bases). From germline, CDR1 is SGHAT and CDR2 FQNNGV. The CDR3 consists of 14 residues. V was clipped by 4 bases and J by 7 bases, with 14 bases between them. The CDR3 nucleotides are TGTGCCAGCAGCTCTCGGACAGGAGGGAACATTCAGTACTTC. This encodes CASSSRTGGNIQYF.

The chain recombines TRBV6-1 with TRBJ1-5; D is uncertain. V shed 6 bases and J shed 8 bases, with 11 bases lying between them. Looked up from germline, CDR1 is MNHNS and CDR2 is SASEGT. This CDR3 comprises 12 residues. In DNA form, the CDR3 reads TGTGCCAGCAGCTCGAGGGAGAAGCCCCAGCATTTT. This translates into CASSSREKPQHF.

On this clone: A junction boundary mismatches the germline segment, possibly from a read error. The genes are TRBV5-4 and TRBJ2-7; TRBD2 is a possible D gene (5 bases). The CDR3 length is 14 residues. CDR1 and CDR2 (germline): SGHNT, YYREEE (reference sequence). The CDR3 sequence is CASSPGGLTDRKDF. In nucleotides, the CDR3 is TGTGCCAGCAGCCCGGGCGGGTTGACGGACCGAAAGGACTTC.

V and J are TRBV7-8 and TRBJ2-1; 9 bases agree with TRBD2. Germline lookup yields CDR1 SGHVS and CDR2 FQNEAQ. Trimming cost V 5 bases and J 1 base; bases outside gene matches: 12. The length of the CDR3 is 18 residues. The CDR3 nucleotides are TGTGCCAGCAGCAAAGGACTAGCGTCCCGCGGGTCCTACAATGAGCAGTTCTTC. It encodes CASSKGLASRGSYNEQFF.

This clone came up once. The DNA for the CDR3 is TGTGCCACCTCCACCGGGGTCTCCTACGAGCAGTACTTC. Its translation is CATSTGVSYEQYF. V is TRBV15 and J is TRBJ2-7, with D possibly TRBD2 on 5 matching bases. The germline gives CDR1 LNHNV, CDR2 YYDKDF (reference sequence). Trimming shortened V by 8 bases and J by 0 bases, and 11 bases separated the two germline ends. The CDR3 contains 13 residues.

This chain connects TRBV2 to TRBJ1-2, with a possible D match to TRBD1 (6 bases). Per the germline V gene, CDR1 is SNHLY and CDR2 is FYNNEI. The CDR3 consists of 16 residues. Trimming removed 10 bases from V and 10 bases from J, with 31 bases in between. The CDR3: CATIWARGAIMGAYTF. The CDR3 coding sequence is TGTGCCACCATTTGGGCCCGGGGGGCTATTATGGGGGCCTACACCTTC.